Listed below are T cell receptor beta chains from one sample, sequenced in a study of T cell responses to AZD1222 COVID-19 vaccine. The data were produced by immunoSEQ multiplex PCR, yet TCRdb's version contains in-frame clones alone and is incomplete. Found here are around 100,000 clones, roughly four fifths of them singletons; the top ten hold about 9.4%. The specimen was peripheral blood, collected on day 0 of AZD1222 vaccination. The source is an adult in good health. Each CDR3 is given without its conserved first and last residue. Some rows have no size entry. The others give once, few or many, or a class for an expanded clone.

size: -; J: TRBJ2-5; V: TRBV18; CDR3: ASSPRTTGKETQY
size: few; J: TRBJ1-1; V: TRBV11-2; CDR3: ASSETDRITTEAF
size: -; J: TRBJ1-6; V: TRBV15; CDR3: ATSSPGQPNSPLH
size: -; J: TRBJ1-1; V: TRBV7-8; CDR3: ASHWGAGSTEAF
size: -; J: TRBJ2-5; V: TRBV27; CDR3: ASRPGTGMYGETQY
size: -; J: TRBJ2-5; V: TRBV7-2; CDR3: ASSLNVAGNQETQY
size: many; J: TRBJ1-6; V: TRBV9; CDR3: ASSPYSYRTLSLNSPLH
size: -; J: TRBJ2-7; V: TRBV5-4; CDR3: ASSLNEYEQY
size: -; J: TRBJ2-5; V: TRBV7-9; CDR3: ASTQRDRAQTQY
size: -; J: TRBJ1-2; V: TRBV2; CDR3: ASRGLLPVGQGVYGYT
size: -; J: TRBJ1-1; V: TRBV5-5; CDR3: ASSLVQTNTEAF
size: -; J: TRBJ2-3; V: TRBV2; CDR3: ASSEGRAYTDTQY
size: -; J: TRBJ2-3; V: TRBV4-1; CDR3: ASSPIEGAGTDTQY
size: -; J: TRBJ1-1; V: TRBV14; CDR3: ASSQDRDRYTEAF
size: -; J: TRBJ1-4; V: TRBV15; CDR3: ATSRDLLGAIEKLF
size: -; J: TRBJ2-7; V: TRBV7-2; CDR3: ASSSGTSASEQY
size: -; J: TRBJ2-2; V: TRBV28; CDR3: ASSSAGVRGELF
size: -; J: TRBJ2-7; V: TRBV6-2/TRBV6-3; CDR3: ASSLADNYEQY
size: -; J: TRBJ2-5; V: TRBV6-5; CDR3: ASSHTDRPQETQY
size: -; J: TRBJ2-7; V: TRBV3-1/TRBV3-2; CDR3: ASSPRRAAYEQY
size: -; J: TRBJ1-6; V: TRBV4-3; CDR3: ASSQNPAYSSPLH
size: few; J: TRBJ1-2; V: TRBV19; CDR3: ASSPPGGGVYYGYT
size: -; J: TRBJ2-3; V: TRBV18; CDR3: ASSPPGAHRRDTQY
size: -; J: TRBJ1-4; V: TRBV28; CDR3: ASSFSGTDEEKLF
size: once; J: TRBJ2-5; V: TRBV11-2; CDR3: ASSLVTQETQY
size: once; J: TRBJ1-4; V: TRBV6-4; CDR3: ASSRDRGEKLF
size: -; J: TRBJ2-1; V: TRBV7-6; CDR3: ASSLGAGSSYNEQF
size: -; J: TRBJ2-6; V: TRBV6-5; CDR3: ASTNSGANVLT
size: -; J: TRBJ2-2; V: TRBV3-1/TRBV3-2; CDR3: ASSQTGELF
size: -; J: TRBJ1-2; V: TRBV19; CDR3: ASSRQIGQGRNGYT
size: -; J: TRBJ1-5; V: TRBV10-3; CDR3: AISENRGDQPQH
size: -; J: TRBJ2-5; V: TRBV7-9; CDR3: ASSFGETQY
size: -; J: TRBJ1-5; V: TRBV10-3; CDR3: AISESENQPQH
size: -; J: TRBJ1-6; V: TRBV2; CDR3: ASFWTGSSYNSPLH
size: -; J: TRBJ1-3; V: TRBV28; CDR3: ASSPRTPASGNTIY
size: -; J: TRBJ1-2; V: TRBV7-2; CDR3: ASSPDRRNYGYT
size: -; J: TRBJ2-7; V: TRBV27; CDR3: ASRLQGASSYEQY
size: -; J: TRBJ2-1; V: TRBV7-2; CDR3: ASSRETGWGNEQF
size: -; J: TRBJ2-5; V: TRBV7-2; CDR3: ASSEGGGRETQY
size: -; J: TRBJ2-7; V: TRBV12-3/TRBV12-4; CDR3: ASSSDRTREQY
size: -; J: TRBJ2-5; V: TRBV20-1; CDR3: SATTETQY
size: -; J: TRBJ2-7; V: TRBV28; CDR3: ASSGYPYEQY
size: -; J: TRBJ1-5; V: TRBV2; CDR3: ASSVTRGSGQPQH
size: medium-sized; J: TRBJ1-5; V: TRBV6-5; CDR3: ASKRQRGSNQPQH
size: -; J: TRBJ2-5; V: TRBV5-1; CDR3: ASSADWAGGPKEETQY
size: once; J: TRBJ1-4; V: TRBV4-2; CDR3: ASSQEYEKLF
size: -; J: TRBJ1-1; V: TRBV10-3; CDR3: AISGTANTEAF
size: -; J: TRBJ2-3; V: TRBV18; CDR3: ASSPESRPTDTQY
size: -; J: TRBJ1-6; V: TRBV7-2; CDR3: ASSIQGPYNSPLH
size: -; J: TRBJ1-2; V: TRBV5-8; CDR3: ASSRSTGGWDYGYT
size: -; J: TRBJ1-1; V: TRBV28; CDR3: ASSYPDRAPDTEAF
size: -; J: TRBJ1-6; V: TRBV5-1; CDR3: ASSSVGGYNSPLH